Below, 8 T cell receptor beta chains from the same sample are listed, as sequenced in a study of T cells and copy number aberrations in small-cell lung cancer. TCRdb's table, derived via immunoSEQ multiplex PCR, lists solely in-frame clones and lacks some. The repertoire holds some 700 clones, more than 85% seen once, with 4.5% to 6% in the top ten. The sequencing sample was made of tumor tissue. The receptors originated from a man aged 55-75 years with small cell lung cancer.

V is TRBV9 and J is TRBJ2-7, with 8 bases lining up with TRBD2. Per germline, CDR1 SGDLS and CDR2 YYNGEE. Trimming cost V 4 bases and J 6 bases; bases outside gene matches: 9. There are 14 residues in the CDR3. The CDR3 bases are TGTGCCAGCAGCCCCTCCGGACTAGCTCTCGAGCAGTACTTC. Its translation: CASSPSGLALEQYF.

The genes are TRBV30 and TRBJ2-2; D tentatively fits TRBD1 or TRBD2 (6 bases each). Germline CDR1 is GTSNPN and CDR2 is SVGIG (reference sequence). Between the trimmed V and J ends, which lost 7 bases and 0 bases, there was a span of 15 bases. The CDR3 sequence is 15 residues long. CDR3 protein: CASLGGRSNTGELFF. The CDR3 bases are TGTGCCTCCCTCGGGGGCAGGTCGAACACCGGGGAGCTGTTTTTT. The complete variable domain, with remaining parts taken from reference TRBV30 and TRBJ2-2, reads SQTIHQWPATLVQPVGSPLSLECTVEGTSNPNLYWYRQAAGRGLQLLFYSVGIGQISSEVPQNLSASRPQDRQFILSSKKLLLSDSGFYLCASLGGRSNTGELFFGEGSRLTVL.

Comments on this clone: Its ends do not fully match the called genes, so a read error is possible. The V call is TRBV15, the J call TRBJ1-5, with D perhaps matching TRBD1 (5 bases). This CDR3 has 16 residues. Per germline, CDR1 LNHNV and CDR2 YYDKDF (reference sequence). This CDR3 reads CATSGEHGASNQPQHF. DNA of the CDR3: TGTGCCACCAGCGGAGAACATGGGGCTAGCAATCAGCCCCAGCATTTT.

This chain joins TRBV9 and TRBJ2-7; no clear D gene. Trimming took off 0 bases at V and 0 bases at J, with 10 bases between the two ends. Per germline, CDR1 SGDLS and CDR2 YYNGEE. The CDR3 totals 15 residues. CDR3 loop: CASSVAGYPSYEQYF. CDR3 sequence (DNA): TGTGCCAGCAGCGTAGCGGGCTACCCCTCCTACGAGCAGTACTTC. Looking up the rest from reference TRBV9 and TRBJ2-7 gives the full variable domain: DSGVTQTPKHLITATGQRVTLRCSPRSGDLSVYWYQQSLDQGLQFLIQYYNGEERAKGNILERFSAQQFPDLHSELNLSSLELGDSALYFCASSVAGYPSYEQYFGPGTRLTVT.

The chain carries TRBV13 and TRBJ1-2; no clear D. Germline V gene sequence: CDR1 PRHDT, CDR2 FYEKMQ (reference sequence). The V gene lost 2 bases and the J gene lost 7 bases, with 8 bases spanning the gap. The length of the CDR3 is 12 residues. CDR3 bases: TGTGCCAGCAGCTTACACCCCGGTGGCTACACCTTC. Its translation is CASSLHPGGYTF.

This chain connects TRBV4-1 to TRBJ2-2, with 9 bases fitting TRBD1. CDR1 MGHRA and CDR2 YSYEKL come from the germline V gene. The CDR3 sequence is 14 residues long. V dropped 5 bases and J dropped 8; count of bases not matched to a gene: 6. This chain's CDR3 is CASSATGGVGELFF. CDR3 DNA sequence: TGCGCCAGCAGCGCGACAGGGGGGGTTGGGGAGCTGTTTTTT.

This chain connects TRBV7-9 to TRBJ2-3, with 12 bases fitting TRBD2. The CDR3 has 16 amino acids. Germline CDR1 SEHNR, CDR2 FQNEAQ (reference sequence). V shed 1 base and J 4 bases; nucleotides not matched to a gene: 3. CDR3 sequence reads: CASSLGTSGRSDTQYF. The CDR3 bases are TGTGCCAGCAGCTTAGGCACTAGCGGGAGGTCAGATACGCAGTATTTT.

The chain couples TRBV29-1 to TRBJ2-1, with a tentative D call TRBD1 (6 bases). The germline CDR1 and CDR2 sequences are SQVTM and ANQGSEA. This CDR3 spans 13 amino acids. V was cut by 3 bases and J by 4 bases, with 10 bases left in between. The CDR3 loop reads CSVEGTIYNEQFF. The CDR3 bases are TGCAGCGTTGAGGGGACAATATACAATGAGCAGTTCTTC.